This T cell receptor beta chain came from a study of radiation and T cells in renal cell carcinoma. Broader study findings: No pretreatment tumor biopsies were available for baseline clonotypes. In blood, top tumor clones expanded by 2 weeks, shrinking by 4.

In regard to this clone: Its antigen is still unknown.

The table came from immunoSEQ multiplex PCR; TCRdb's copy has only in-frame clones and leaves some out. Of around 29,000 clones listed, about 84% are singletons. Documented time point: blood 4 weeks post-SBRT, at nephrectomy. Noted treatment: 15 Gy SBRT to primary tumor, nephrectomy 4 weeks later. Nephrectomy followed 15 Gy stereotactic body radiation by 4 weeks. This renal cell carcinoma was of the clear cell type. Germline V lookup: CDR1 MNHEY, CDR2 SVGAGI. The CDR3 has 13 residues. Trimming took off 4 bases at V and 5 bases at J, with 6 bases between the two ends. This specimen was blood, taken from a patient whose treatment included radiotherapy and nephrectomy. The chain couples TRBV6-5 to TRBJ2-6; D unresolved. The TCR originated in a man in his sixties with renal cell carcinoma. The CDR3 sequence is CASSFEWANVLTF. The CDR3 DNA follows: TGTGCCAGCAGTTTTGAATGGGCCAACGTCCTGACTTTC.